The clone carrying this TCR beta chain turned up a few times. As yet, its antigen is unknown. The sample belongs to a study of identical twins. This CDR3 region has 16 residues. Germline-derived CDR1 and CDR2 are SGHKS and YYEKEE (reference sequence). V lost 0 bases and J 0 bases, leaving 13 bases between the germline ends. Findings and caveats of the study: For out-of-frame beta sequences, excess twin sharing was weaker. While abundant cord blood beta clonotypes carried fewer insertions, memory repertoires showed no such pattern. Out-of-frame alpha sequences common to twins were enriched for low generation probability.

A universal primer site was created by template switching, with the cDNA bearing unique molecular identifiers. TCRdb processed the 5' RACE reads anew with MiXCR; each CDR3 protein has one entry. The table shows 500,000 to 550,000 distinct CDR3 sequences, with about 20% occurring only once. These data also formed part of another study, on yellow fever vaccine responses in identical twins.

The material sequenced was CD4+ T cells sorted from blood. This chain links TRBV5-5 with TRBJ2-7, with D perhaps TRBD2 (6 bases). This sequence originates from a woman between 18 and 29 years old in good health. The CDR3 region is CASSLGGGMSSYEQYF. CDR3 DNA: TGTGCCAGCAGCTTGGGGGGCGGGATGAGCTCCTACGAGCAGTACTTC.